This TCR beta chain came from a study of CD8+ T cells in alopecia areata. On the study more broadly: A regimen of oral tofacitinib, 5 to 10 mg twice daily, was given to treated patients.

This clone was detected only a few times. Its antigen is undetermined. Trimming at V came to 7 bases and at J to 5 bases, leaving 15 bases not matched to a gene. Germline CDR1 and CDR2: SGHRS and YFSETQ. The CDR3 is 16 residues long. Notes on the study in general: Especially in alopecia totalis/universalis, lesional scalp showed greater clonality than normal scalp did.

Treatment denoted: oral pan-JAK inhibitor, 5-10 mg twice daily. Following RNA extraction, reverse transcription yielded cDNA that acted as the sequencing template. Repertoires were generated with immunoSEQ multiplex PCR, while TCRdb's copy carries only in-frame clones and drops some. The table shows more than 200,000 clones, with 55% to 70% occurring only once. The V and J genes are TRBV5-1 and TRBJ2-5, with 9 bases that match TRBD1. This clonotype was sampled from a human donor with alopecia areata. The sequencing here drew on CD4+ T cells sorted from blood, taken at week 4, from a patient treated with tofacitinib. CDR3 DNA: TGCGCCAGCCTAGCCTTTCCGGGACAGGGTGGCGAGACCCAGTACTTC. It specifies CASLAFPGQGGETQYF.